This TCR beta chain was captured by sequencing in a study of blood T cell repertoires in COVID-19. At the level of the study: The United States, Italy and Spain were the sources of the acute and convalescent COVID-19 samples.

Participant age was roughly 18 to 100 years, and participants resided in 25 or so US areas. Grouping used clinical history reported by participants in a survey and questionnaire. Study processing details: Reference gene primer amplification yielded estimated nucleated cell counts. The assay was immunoSEQ multiplex PCR, and TCRdb's table has in-frame clones only and misses some. Clone size and the V and J calls come from that table; the DNA yielded D and trimming. Of a few hundred thousand clones listed, 70% to 90% are singletons. The sample holds a few counts of this clone. This CDR3 has 15 amino acids. Germline V gene sequence: CDR1 SGHNT, CDR2 YYREEE (reference sequence). Between the trimmed V and J ends, which lost 0 bases and 5 bases, there was a span of 13 bases.

Material for sequencing was PBMCs or T cells enriched from blood (not recorded which). This TCR derives from a woman in her forties with acute COVID-19. The rearrangement links TRBV5-4 to TRBJ2-3; a possible D gene is TRBD1 (5 bases). The DNA for the CDR3 is TGTGCCAGCAGCTTGGAGCAGGGTAGAGGAGATACGCAGTATTTT. This translates into CASSLEQGRGDTQYF.